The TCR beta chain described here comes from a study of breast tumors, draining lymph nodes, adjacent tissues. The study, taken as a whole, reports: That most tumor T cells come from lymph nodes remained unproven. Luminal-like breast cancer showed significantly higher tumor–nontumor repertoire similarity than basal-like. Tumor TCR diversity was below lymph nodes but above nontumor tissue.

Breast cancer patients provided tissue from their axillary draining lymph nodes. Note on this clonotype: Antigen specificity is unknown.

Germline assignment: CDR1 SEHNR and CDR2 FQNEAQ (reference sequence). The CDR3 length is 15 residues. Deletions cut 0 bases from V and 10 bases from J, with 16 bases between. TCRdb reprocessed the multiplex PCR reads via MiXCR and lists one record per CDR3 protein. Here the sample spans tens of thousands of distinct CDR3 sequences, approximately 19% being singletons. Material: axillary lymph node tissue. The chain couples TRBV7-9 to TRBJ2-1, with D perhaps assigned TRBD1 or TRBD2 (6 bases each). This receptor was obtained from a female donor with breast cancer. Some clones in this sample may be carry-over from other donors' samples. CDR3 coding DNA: TGTGCCAGCAGCTTAGCGGGGGCGGGAACCGGGGAGCAGTTCTTC. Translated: CASSLAGAGTGEQFF. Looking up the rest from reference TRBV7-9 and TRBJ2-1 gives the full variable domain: DTGVSQNPRHKITKRGQNVTFRCDPISEHNRLYWYRQTLGQGPEFLTYFQNEAQLEKSRLLSDRFSAERPKGSFSTLEIQRTEQGDSAMYLCASSLAGAGTGEQFFGPGTRLTVL.